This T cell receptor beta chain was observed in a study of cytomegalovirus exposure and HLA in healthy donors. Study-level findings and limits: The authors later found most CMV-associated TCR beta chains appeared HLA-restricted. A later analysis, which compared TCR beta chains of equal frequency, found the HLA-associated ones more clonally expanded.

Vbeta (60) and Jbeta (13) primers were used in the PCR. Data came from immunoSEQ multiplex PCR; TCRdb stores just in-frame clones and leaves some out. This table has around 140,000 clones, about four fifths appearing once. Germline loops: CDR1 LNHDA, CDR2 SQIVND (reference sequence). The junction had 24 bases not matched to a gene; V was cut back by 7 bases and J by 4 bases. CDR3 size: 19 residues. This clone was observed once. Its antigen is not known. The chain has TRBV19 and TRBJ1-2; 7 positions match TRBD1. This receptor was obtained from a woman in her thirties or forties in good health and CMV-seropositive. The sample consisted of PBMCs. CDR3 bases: TGTGCCAGTATCGGGAGACAGGGATTAGTGACGCGGGGATTCTATGGCTACACCTTC. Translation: CASIGRQGLVTRGFYGYTF.